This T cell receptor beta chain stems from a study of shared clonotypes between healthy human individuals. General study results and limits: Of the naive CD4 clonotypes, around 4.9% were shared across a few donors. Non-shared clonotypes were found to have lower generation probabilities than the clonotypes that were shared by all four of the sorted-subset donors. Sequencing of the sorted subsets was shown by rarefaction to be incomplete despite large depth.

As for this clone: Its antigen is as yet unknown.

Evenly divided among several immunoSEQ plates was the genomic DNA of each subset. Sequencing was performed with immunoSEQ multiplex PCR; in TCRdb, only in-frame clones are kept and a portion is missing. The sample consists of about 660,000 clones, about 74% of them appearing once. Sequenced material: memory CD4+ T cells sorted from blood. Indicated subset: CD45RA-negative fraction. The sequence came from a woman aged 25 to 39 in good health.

The DNA of the CDR3 is TGTGCCAGCAGCCAAGGACGAGGAGGGAGTGGTACCGGGGAGCTGTTTTTT. It is translated as CASSQGRGGSGTGELFF. V usage is TRBV4-2 and J usage is TRBJ2-2, with D possibly TRBD2 on 6 matching bases. The germline V gene encodes CDR1 LGHNA and CDR2 YNFKEQ. The V end lost 1 base, the J end lost 5 bases, and 17 bases lay between the germline ends. This CDR3 contains 17 residues.